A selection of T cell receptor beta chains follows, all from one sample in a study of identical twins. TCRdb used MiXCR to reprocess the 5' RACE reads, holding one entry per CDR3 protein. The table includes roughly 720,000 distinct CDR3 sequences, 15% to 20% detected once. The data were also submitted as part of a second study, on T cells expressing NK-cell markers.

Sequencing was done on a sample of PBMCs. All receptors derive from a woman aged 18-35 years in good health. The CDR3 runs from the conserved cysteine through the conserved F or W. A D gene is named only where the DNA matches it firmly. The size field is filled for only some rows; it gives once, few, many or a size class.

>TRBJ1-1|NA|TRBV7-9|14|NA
TGTGCCAGCAACCTACAGGGTGTTGGCACTGAAGCTTTCTTT
CASNLQGVGTEAFF
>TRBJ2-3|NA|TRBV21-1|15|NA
TGTGCCAGCAGCACCCGGGGGGGATTCACAGATACGCAGTATTTT
CASSTRGGFTDTQYF
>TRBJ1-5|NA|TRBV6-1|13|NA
TGTGCCAGCAGTGAACTCGGGATGAAGCCCCAGCATTTT
CASSELGMKPQHF
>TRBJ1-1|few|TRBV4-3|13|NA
TGCGCCAGCAGCCCCAGGGGACGGGCTGAAGCTTTCTTT
CASSPRGRAEAFF
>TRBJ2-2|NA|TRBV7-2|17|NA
TGTGCCAGCAGCTCGGGTCGCGGCGGCCTACGGACCGGGGAGCTGTTTTTT
CASSSGRGGLRTGELFF
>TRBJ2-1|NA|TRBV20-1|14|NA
TGCAGTGCTAGTATCCCCGGGGCCTACAATGAGCAGTTCTTC
CSASIPGAYNEQFF
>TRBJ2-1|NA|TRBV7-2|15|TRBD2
TGTGCCAGCAGCTTAAGGAGCGGGAGCGGGAATGAGCAGTTCTTC
CASSLRSGSGNEQFF
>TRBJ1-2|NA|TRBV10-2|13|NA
TGCGCCAGCAGTTTACTCAGGGAGGTCGGCTACACCTTC
CASSLLREVGYTF
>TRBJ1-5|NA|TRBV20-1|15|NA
TGCAGTGCTACCATACAGGGATCTGGCAATCAGCCCCAGCATTTT
CSATIQGSGNQPQHF
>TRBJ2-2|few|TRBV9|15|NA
TGTGCCAGCAGCGCCCAGGGAAGGAGCACCGGGGAGCTGTTTTTT
CASSAQGRSTGELFF
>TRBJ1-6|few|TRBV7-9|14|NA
TGTGCCAGCCACGGGGCAAGCGAGAGTTCACCCCTCCACTTT
CASHGASESSPLHF
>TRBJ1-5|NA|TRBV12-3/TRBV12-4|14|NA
TGTGCCAGCAGTTTAATGGTCAGGTCAAAGCCCCAGCATTTT
CASSLMVRSKPQHF
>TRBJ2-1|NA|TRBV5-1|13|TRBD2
TGCGCCAGCATGTTAGCGGGAGATGGTGAGCAGTTCTTC
CASMLAGDGEQFF
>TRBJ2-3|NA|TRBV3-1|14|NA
TGTGCCAGCAGCCAAGCCCCCGCTACAGATACGCAGTATTTT
CASSQAPATDTQYF
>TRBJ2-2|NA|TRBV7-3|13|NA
TGTGCCAGCAGCCTAGGTTTGGACGGGGAGCTGTTTTTT
CASSLGLDGELFF
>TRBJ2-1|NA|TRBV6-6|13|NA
TGTGCCAGCATGTTCCCTGGGTACAATGAGCAGTTCTTC
CASMFPGYNEQFF
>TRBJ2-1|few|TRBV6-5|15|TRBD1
TGTGCCAGCAGTTCCAGACAGGGGGCAGACAATGAGCAGTTCTTC
CASSSRQGADNEQFF
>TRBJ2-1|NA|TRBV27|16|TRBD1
TGTGCCAGCAGTTTAGTCGCTGGGACAGGGATCAATGAGCAGTTCTTC
CASSLVAGTGINEQFF
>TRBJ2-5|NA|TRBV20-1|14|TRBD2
TGCAGTGCGCCTACTAGCGGGGGCAGAGAGACCCAGTACTTC
CSAPTSGGRETQYF
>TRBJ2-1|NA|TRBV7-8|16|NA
TGTGCCAGCAGTTTCTCCTTCGGGACGGATTACAATGAGCAGTTCTTC
CASSFSFGTDYNEQFF
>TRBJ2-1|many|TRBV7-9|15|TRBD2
TGTGCCAGCAGCTCACCACTAGCGGGGTACAATGAGCAGTTCTTC
CASSSPLAGYNEQFF
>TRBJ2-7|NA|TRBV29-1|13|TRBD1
TGCAGCGTTGAGACAGGGGGTCTTGCCGAGCAGTACTTC
CSVETGGLAEQYF
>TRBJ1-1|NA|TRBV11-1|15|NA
TGTGCCAGCAGCCCCCGAGAGACTTATAACACTGAAGCTTTCTTT
CASSPRETYNTEAFF
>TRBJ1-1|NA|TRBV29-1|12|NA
TGCAGCGTTGGTAACCGGGGCACTGAAGCTTTCTTT
CSVGNRGTEAFF
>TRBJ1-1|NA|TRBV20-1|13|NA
TGCAGTGCTAGTTATGTGGTGAACACTGAAGCTTTCTTT
CSASYVVNTEAFF
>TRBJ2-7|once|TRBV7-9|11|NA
TGTGCCAGCAGCGTAAAAGGCGAGCAGTACTTC
CASSVKGEQYF
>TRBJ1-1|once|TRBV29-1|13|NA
TGCAGCGCTCGACAGATAATGAACACTGAAGCTTTCTTT
CSARQIMNTEAFF
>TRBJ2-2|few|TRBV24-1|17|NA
TGTGCCACCAGTGACTCCCGGATAGCCTCGAGCACCGGGGAGCTGTTTTTT
CATSDSRIASSTGELFF
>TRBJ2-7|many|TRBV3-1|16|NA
TGTGCCAGCAGCCGCTTCTGGACGGGGAGCTCCTACGAGCAGTACTTC
CASSRFWTGSSYEQYF
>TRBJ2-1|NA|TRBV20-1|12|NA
TGCAGCCAAGGGGTTACCTACAATGAGCAGTTCTTC
CSQGVTYNEQFF
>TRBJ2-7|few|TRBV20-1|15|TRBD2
TGCAGTGCTAGATACGGACTAGCGGGACTCTACGAGCAGTACTTC
CSARYGLAGLYEQYF
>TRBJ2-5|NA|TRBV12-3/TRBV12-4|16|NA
TGTGCCAGCGGAGGGGGCGAAACCCCCACCCAAGAGACCCAGTACTTC
CASGGGETPTQETQYF
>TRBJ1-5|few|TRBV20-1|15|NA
TGCAGTGCTAGAGATGGTGCGGGTGGGAGTCAGCCCCAGCATTTT
CSARDGAGGSQPQHF
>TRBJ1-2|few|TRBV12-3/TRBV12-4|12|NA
TGTGCCAGCAGTCCGGGATACTATGGCTACACCTTC
CASSPGYYGYTF
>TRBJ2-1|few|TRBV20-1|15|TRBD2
TGCAGTGCGTCGACCCTAGCGGGGTTGGGGGGTGAGCAGTTCTTC
CSASTLAGLGGEQFF
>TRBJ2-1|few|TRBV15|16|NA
TGTGCCACCAGCAGTAGGTTGGCGGGGCCAAACGGTGAGCAGTTCTTC
CATSSRLAGPNGEQFF
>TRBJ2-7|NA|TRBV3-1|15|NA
TGTGCCAGCAGCCAATACGGACTTATCTCCTACGAGCAGTACTTC
CASSQYGLISYEQYF
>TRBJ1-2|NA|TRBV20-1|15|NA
TGCAGTGCTAGAGATTCCCCAGCAGGGAAGGGTGGCTACACCTTC
CSARDSPAGKGGYTF
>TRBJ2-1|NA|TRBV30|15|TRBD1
TGTGCCTGGAGTGCCGGGACAGGGTCCTTCAATGAGCAGTTCTTC
CAWSAGTGSFNEQFF
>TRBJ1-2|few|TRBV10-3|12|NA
TGTGCCATCATGACGGGGTCATATGGCTACACCTTC
CAIMTGSYGYTF
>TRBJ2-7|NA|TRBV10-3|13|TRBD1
TGTGCCACCCGACAGGGGCAGTCCTACGAGCAGTACTTC
CATRQGQSYEQYF
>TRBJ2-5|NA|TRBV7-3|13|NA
TGTGCCAGCAGCGAGACAGAGGAAGAGACCCAGTACTTC
CASSETEEETQYF
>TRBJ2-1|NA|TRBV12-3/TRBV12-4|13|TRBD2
TGTGCCAGTAAGAGCGGGAGGGTGAATGAGCAGTTCTTC
CASKSGRVNEQFF
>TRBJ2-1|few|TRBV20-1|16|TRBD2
TGCAGTGCCCCAGACACCGGGACTAGTGGCCGGTTTGAGCAGTTCTTC
CSAPDTGTSGRFEQFF
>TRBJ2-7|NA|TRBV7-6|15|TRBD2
TGTGCCAGCAGCCAGGTAGCGGGAGGTTACTACGAGCAGTACTTC
CASSQVAGGYYEQYF
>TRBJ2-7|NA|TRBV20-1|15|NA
TGCAGTGCTAGAGATCCCGTTATCAGCTCCTACGAGCAGTACTTC
CSARDPVISSYEQYF
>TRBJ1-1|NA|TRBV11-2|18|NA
TGTGCCAGCAGCTTGAACCCTGCGCCAGGGCTGGGGGGCACTGAAGCTTTCTTT
CASSLNPAPGLGGTEAFF
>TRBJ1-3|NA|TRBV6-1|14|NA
TGTGCCAGCAGTACAGGACAAACTGGAAACACCATATATTTT
CASSTGQTGNTIYF
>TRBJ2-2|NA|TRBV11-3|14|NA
TGTGCCAGCAGCTTAAGGTCGATTACCGGGGAGCTGTTTTTT
CASSLRSITGELFF
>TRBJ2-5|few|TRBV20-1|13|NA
TGCAGTGCTAGAGATCCAAGTAGTAAGACCCAGTACTTC
CSARDPSSKTQYF
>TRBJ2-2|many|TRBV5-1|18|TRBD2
TGCGCCAGCAGCTTTATAGCGGGGGGACCGTTCGAGGCTGGGGAGCTGTTTTTT
CASSFIAGGPFEAGELFF
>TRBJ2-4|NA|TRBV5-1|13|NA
TGCGCCAGCAGCCCGGATTCCAAAAACATTCAGTACTTC
CASSPDSKNIQYF
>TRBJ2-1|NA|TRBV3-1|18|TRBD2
TGTGCCAGCAGCCAAGTGGGGGGGACTAGCGGGATCTACAATGAGCAGTTCTTC
CASSQVGGTSGIYNEQFF
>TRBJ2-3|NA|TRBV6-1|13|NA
TGTGCCAGCCGGCGGGCCAGCACAGATACGCAGTATTTT
CASRRASTDTQYF